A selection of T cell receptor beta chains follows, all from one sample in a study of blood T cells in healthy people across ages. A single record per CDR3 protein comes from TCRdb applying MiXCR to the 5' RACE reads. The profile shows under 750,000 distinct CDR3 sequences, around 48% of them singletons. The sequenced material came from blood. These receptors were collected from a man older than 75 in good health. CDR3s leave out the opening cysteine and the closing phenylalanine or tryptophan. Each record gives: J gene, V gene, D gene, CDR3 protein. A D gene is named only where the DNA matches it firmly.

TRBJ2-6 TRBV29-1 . SVLGHGANVLT
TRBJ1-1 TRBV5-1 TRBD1 ASSFGTGSMNTEAF
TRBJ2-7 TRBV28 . ASSPPAPSYEQY
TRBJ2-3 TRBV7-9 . ASSLVTGATDTQY
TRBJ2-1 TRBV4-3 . ASSQAQGAYNEQF
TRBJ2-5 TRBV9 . ASSVGERALETQY
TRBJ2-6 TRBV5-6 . ASSVGVGANVLT
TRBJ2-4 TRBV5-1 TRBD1 ASSLDRQGENIQY
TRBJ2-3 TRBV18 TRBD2 ASSPELAGPDTQY
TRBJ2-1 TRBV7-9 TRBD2 ASSFAGGKYNEQF
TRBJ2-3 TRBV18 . ASSPTAPSTDTQY
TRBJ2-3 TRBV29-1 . SVEVGSRTDTQY
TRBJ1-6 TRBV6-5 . ASRGGGNSPLH
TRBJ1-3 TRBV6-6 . ASSCDPGTGNTIY
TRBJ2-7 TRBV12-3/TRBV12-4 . ASSPTRGAEQY
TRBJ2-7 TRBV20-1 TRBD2 SARVGLAGIGYEQY
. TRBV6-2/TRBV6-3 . TSNWPTYEQY
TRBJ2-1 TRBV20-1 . SAPGRIYPHNEQF
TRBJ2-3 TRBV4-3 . ASSQDARGSTDTQY
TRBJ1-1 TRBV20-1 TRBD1 SARPGQMNTEAF
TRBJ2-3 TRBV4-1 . ASSQLTTDTQY
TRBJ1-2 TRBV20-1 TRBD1 SARIGQGDGYT
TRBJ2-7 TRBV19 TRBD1 ASSDRGDEQY
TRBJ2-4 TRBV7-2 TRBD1 ASSLAVGGLAKNIQY
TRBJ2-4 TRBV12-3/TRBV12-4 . ASSLGGLKNIQY
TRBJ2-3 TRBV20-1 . SVGAPAAASTDTQY
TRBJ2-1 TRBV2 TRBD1 ASRNRGGHNEQF
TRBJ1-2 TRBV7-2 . ASSSDQYGYT
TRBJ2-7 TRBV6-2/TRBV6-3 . ASSYSLRFSHSYEQY
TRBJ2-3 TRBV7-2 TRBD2 ASSSGTSADTQY
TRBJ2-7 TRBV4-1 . ASSPGPPKYEQY
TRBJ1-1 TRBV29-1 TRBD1 SGWDSPGEAF
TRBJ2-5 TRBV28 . ASSLFADPQETQY
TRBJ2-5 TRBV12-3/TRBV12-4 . ASSFLLGTQETQY
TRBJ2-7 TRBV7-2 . ASSSAGWDGGYEQY
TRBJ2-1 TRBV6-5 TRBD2 ASSSSGPLSYNEQF
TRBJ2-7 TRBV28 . ASSFGQRNTYEQY
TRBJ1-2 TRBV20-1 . SARVLANYGYT
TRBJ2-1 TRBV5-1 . ASSLGYPGLTSRTYNEQF
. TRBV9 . ASSGGTYSGGIQY
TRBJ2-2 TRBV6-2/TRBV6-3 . ASRVPGELF
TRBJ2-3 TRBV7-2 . ASKLGTDTQY
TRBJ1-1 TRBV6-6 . ASRPLGAGNTEAF
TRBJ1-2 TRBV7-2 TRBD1 ASSLDRGQVSYT
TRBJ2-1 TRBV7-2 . ASSLGPGAQYNEQF
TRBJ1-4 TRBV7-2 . ASSLGVNEKLF
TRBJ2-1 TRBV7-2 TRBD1 ASSLGPSPLRTGNPNEQF
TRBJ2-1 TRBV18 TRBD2 ASSPLPSGSYNEQF
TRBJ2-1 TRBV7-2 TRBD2 ASSLTSGGGYNEQF
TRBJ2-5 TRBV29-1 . SGGATGQETQY
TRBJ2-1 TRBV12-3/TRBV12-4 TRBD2 ASSAWEGSGNEQF
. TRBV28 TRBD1 ASSAMTTGQLYNEQY
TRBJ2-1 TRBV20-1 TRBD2 SARDVASGDNEQF
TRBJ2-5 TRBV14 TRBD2 ASSQDASGQETQY
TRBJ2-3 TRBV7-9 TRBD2 ASSSSGTSAPRPDTQY
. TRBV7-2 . ASSLAQGRNEQY
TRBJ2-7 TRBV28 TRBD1 ASNSRDSHPYEQY